This entry concerns a single T cell receptor (beta chain). Its antigen is unidentified. These data are taken from a study of cytomegalovirus exposure and HLA in healthy donors. For the study at large: Around 80 million unique TCR sequences came from HLA-typed donors in an early release. General study points: A link between a missense DCLRE1C variant and TCR beta V- and J-gene trimming emerged from a later analysis.

This CDR3 is 20 amino acids long. Per the germline V gene, CDR1 is SGHVS and CDR2 is FNYEAQ. The ends were cut back, 2 bases at V and 3 bases at J, with 27 bases in the middle. PCR used 60 Vbeta primers and 13 Jbeta primers. Clones were sequenced by immunoSEQ multiplex PCR, and TCRdb holds only the in-frame ones, with some missing. This sample has 160,000 or so clones, with about 69% found just once. The clonotype was recovered from a human donor in good health. The rearrangement joins TRBV7-6 to TRBJ2-3; no reliable D call. The sequencing sample was made of PBMCs. The CDR3 DNA is TGTGCCAGCAGCTTATTTGTCGGCGGTAGTACGAGTAGACCTACAGATACGCAGTATTTT. It specifies CASSLFVGGSTSRPTDTQYF. Using reference TRBV7-6 and TRBJ2-3 for the parts outside the CDR3, the full variable domain is GAGVSQSPRYKVTKRGQDVALRCDPISGHVSLYWYRQALGQGPEFLTYFNYEAQQDKSGLPNDRFSAERPEGSISTLTIQRTEQRDSAMYRCASSLFVGGSTSRPTDTQYFGPGTRLTVL.